This T cell receptor beta chain was recovered during a study of human T cells and chemical hapten exposure. This clonotype appeared many times. Germline trimming cut 0 bases from V and 7 bases from J; bases unmatched to any gene: 6. The CDR3 runs to 16 residues. In germline, CDR1 is MNHNY, CDR2 SVGAGI (reference sequence). Stated time point: pre-sensitization, week 0. This sample's treatment: therapeutic diphenylcyclopropenone sensitization with weekly scalp DPC. Total RNA extraction was carried out from unfractionated whole blood. The study used a library that attached unique molecular identifiers to individual cDNA molecules. MiXCR was run by TCRdb on the RACE reads, yielding one entry per CDR3 protein. This repertoire shows 62,000 or so distinct CDR3 sequences, 9.5% to 12% found once; its top ten account for 5.2%.

The source material was whole blood, sampled in connection with sensitization to the hapten diphenylcyclopropenone (DPC). This receptor was identified in a woman between 45 and 60 years old with alopecia areata. Some clones in this sample may be carry-over from other donors' samples. This chain links TRBV6-6 with TRBJ2-2; 9 nucleotides align to TRBD1. Written as DNA, the CDR3 is TGTGCCAGCAGTTACTCCTGGACAGGGGAGGACGGGGAGCTGTTTTTT. Translated: CASSYSWTGEDGELFF.